The rows below give T cell receptor beta chains drawn from one sample of a study of T cell responses to AZD1222 COVID-19 vaccine. The data were produced by immunoSEQ multiplex PCR, yet TCRdb's version contains in-frame clones alone and is incomplete. The data hold fewer than 120,000 clones, with roughly 89% observed a single time. Material: peripheral blood, obtained 28 days after the second AZD1222 dose. These receptors were taken from an adult who received the AZD1222 COVID-19 vaccine. Each CDR3 is given with its conserved first and last residue. A D gene is named only where the DNA matches it firmly. Expanded clones are given a class, and other clones once, few, many or no size at all.

CDR3aa	CDR3nt	v_gene	j_gene	abundance	d_gene
CASSLAPLGEKLFF	TGTGCCAGCAGCTTGGCTCCTCTCGGAGAAAAACTGTTTTTT	TRBV5-4	TRBJ1-4	-	-
CASSAHRDRGVTEAFF	TGTGCCAGCAGTGCCCATAGGGACAGGGGTGTCACTGAAGCTTTCTTT	TRBV25-1	TRBJ1-1	-	TRBD1
CASSLVQGASRGYTF	TGTGCCAGCAGCTTGGTACAGGGAGCGTCGCGAGGCTACACCTTC	TRBV5-4	TRBJ1-2	-	-
CASSSDGQGAQPQHF	TGTGCCAGCAGCTCAGACGGACAGGGGGCACAGCCCCAGCATTTT	TRBV11-2	TRBJ1-5	-	TRBD1
CASDGQGLTEQFF	TGTGCCAGCGACGGACAGGGTTTAACTGAGCAGTTCTTC	TRBV2	TRBJ2-1	few	TRBD1
CASSQVKSTNEKLFF	TGTGCCAGCAGCCAAGTTAAGTCAACTAATGAAAAACTGTTTTTT	TRBV3-1/TRBV3-2	TRBJ1-4	-	-
CASSKASGGPYNEQFF	TGTGCCAGCAGTAAAGCTAGCGGGGGCCCATACAATGAGCAGTTCTTC	TRBV6-2/TRBV6-3	TRBJ2-1	-	TRBD2
CASKPLDRLNEKLFF	TGTGCCAGCAAACCCCTGGACAGGTTAAATGAAAAACTGTTTTTT	TRBV28	TRBJ1-4	-	TRBD1
CASRWGETQYF	TGTGCCAGCAGGTGGGGGGAGACCCAGTACTTC	TRBV6-5	TRBJ2-5	-	-
CATSDPRDTQETQYF	TGTGCCACCAGTGACCCCCGGGACACCCAAGAGACCCAGTACTTC	TRBV24-1	TRBJ2-5	-	-